This T cell receptor (beta chain) came from a study of graft-versus-host responses after intestinal transplantation. Sequencing was performed with immunoSEQ multiplex PCR; in TCRdb, only in-frame clones are kept and a portion is missing. This table holds some 41,000 clones, just under 90% found once. The CDR3 is 15 amino acids. V gave up 7 bases and J gave up 2 bases; unmatched junction bases: 9. CDR1 and CDR2 from the germline V gene are MNHEY and SMNVEV (reference sequence). The chain joins TRBV27 to TRBJ1-1, with 8 positions matching TRBD1. The sequencing here drew on PBMCs, taken almost 270 days after transplant. This sequence was found in a human patient who received an intestinal transplant, so some T cells may come from the graft donor. The DNA for the CDR3 is TGTGCCAGCATCCCCATCGGGACAGGTAACACTGAAGCTTTCTTT. Residues: CASIPIGTGNTEAFF.